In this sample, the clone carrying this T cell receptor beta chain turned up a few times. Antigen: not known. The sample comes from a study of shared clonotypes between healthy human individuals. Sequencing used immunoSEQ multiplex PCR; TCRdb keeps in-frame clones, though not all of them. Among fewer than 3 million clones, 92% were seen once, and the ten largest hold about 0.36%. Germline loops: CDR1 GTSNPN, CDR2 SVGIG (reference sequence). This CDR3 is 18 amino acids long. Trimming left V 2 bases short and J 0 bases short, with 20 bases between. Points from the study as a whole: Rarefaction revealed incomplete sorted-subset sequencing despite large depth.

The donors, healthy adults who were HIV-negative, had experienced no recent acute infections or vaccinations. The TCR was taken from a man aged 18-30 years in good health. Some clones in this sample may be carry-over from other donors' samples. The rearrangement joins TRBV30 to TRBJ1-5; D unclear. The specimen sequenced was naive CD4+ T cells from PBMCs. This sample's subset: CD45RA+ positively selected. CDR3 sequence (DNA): TGTGCCTGGAGTCCCTCCCCCTTGCCCCGAGATAGCAATCAGCCCCAGCATTTT. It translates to CAWSPSPLPRDSNQPQHF.